Included here is one TCR beta chain sequence, with context. The clone's antigen remains unknown. Base qualities were left out, and no much larger clone turns up one base away. The CDR3, from cysteine to phenylalanine, totals 14 residues. Of the read, only the CDR3 DNA is kept; its 42 bases are in frame from base 1. Trimming removed 0 bases from V and 5 bases from J, leaving 10 bases between the germline ends. For CDR1 and CDR2, the germline V gene lists MNHNS and SASEGT. The data are from a study of T cells in localized non-small cell lung cancer (TCRdb year 2020). Regarding the complete study: T cell repertoires of 200 to 250 early-stage NSCLC patients were analyzed, with tumors being compared against uninvolved tumor-adjacent lungs. The cohort comprised under 250 treatment-naïve NSCLC patients with resected, localized lung tumors. A mean age of around 66 years was recorded for the NSCLC patients, of whom 120 to 150 were male and around 100 were female.

TCR beta CDR3 regions were sequenced from DNA using the immunoSEQ Assay. In the paper's pipeline: To compute T cell density, TCR beta template counts were normalized to usable DNA, which was estimated by amplifying housekeeping genes. Using the preseqR package, richness was estimated by extrapolating to 120,000 templates for tissue samples and 400,000 templates for PBMC samples. Clonality was defined by subtracting Pielou's evenness from one. Tissue-enriched TCRs were identified by differential abundance testing using productive amino-acid clonotypes, minimum total count 5 and alpha 0.1. Repertoire overlap between compartments was quantified with the Jaccard Index and Morisita Overlap Index. GLIPH grouped TCR beta CDR3s together with public tetramer-defined viral CDR3s, and a viral motif had to include at least three viral sequences and also show V-gene enrichment. TCRdb stores this immuneACCESS table with in-frame sequences only. Part of the clones is absent; in the studies checked, under half of the shortfall reflects unresolved V genes, and no reason is known for the rest. For V, J and clone size, that table is used; D and trimming come from the DNA. This sample holds more than 5,000 clones; approximately 86% were observed only once. The ten top clones hold roughly a sixth of the sample.

At diagnosis, peripheral blood, uninvolved tumor-adjacent lung and tumor were collected and were preserved as a mix of fresh-frozen and FFPE material. For TCR repertoire profiling, blood samples were analyzed as peripheral blood mononuclear cells. Broader findings and caveats from the paper: Uninvolved tumor-adjacent lung showed the highest T cell clonality, higher than tumor, which suggests more focused antigenic responses in the uninvolved tumor-adjacent lung. Of the top 100 tumor clones, a median of roughly 60 were detected in paired uninvolved adjacent lung; approximately 28 were also among that lung's top 100. Because the study design was exploratory, TCR variables were selected using unadjusted p-values without false-discovery rate correction. Because multi-region tumor sequencing was not performed, intratumor heterogeneity could not be ruled out. Longer overall survival was associated with higher T cell density in blood, whereas shorter survival was associated with higher clonality in adjacent lung.

Here the sequenced sample was peripheral blood, taken before any cancer treatment. This chain is built from TRBV6-1 and TRBJ1-1; the D gene is perhaps TRBD1, on 6 matching bases. The clonotype comes from a male donor aged 60 or older with stage I lung adenocarcinoma. The base sequence is TGTGCCAGCAGTGAAGCGGGGGCCAGAACTGAAGCTTTCTTT. Translation gives CASSEAGARTEAFF.